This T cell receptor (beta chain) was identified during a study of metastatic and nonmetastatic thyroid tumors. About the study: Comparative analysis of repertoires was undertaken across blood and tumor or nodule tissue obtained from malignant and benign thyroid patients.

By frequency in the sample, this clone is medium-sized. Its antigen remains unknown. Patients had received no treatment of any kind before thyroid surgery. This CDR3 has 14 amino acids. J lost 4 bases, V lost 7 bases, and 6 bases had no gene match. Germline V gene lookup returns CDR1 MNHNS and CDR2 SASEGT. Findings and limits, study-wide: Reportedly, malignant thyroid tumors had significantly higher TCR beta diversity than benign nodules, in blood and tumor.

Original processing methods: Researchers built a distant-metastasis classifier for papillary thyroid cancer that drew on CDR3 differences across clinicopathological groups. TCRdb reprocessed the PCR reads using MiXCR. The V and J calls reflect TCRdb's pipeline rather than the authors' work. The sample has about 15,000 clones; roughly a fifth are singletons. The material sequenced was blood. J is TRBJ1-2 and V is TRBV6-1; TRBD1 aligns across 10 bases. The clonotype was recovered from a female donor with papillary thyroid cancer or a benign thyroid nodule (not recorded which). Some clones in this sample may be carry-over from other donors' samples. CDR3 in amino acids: CASTKTGGIYGYTF. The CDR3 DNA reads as TGTGCCAGCACCAAGACAGGGGGCATCTATGGCTACACCTTC.